This T cell receptor beta chain is from a study of human T cells and chemical hapten exposure. J gave up 2 bases and V 5 bases, and 5 bases lay outside the gene matches. Germline loops: CDR1 MNHEY, CDR2 SVGAGI. The CDR3 totals 14 residues. This clonotype was observed a handful of times. This could be a read error, since a much larger clone is one nucleotide away. Via MiXCR, TCRdb re-called the RACE reads, giving one row per CDR3 protein. Here the sample spans some 80,000 distinct CDR3 sequences, 11% being singletons. This sample's time point: patch test 2, 6 weeks after DPC sensitization. Indicated treatment: therapeutic diphenylcyclopropenone sensitization with weekly scalp DPC. Blood, whole and unfractionated, served as the source for total RNA extraction.

The source was whole blood, collected in connection with sensitization to the hapten diphenylcyclopropenone (DPC). This clonotype originated in a man younger than 35 with alopecia areata. Some clones in this sample may be carry-over from other donors' samples. The V call is TRBV6-5, the J call TRBJ2-7; 8 bases agree with TRBD1. The CDR3 nucleotides read TGTGCCAGCAGTGAGACAGGGGACACCTACGAGCAGTACGTC. This sequence encodes CASSETGDTYEQYV.